This passage covers 18 T cell receptor beta chains from one sample sequenced in a study of blood T cells in healthy people across ages. Through a sample-barcoded 5' primer and a J-beta primer mix, a second PCR was run for about 7 to 12 cycles. In TCRdb, the 5' RACE reads were re-called with MiXCR into one record per CDR3 protein. The table includes hundreds of thousands of distinct CDR3 sequences, 21% detected once. Material for sequencing was blood. All receptors come from a man in his 70s in good health.

The rearrangement uses TRBV6-6 and TRBJ2-5, with 8 bases matching TRBD1. The CDR3 contains 15 residues. The V segment lost 6 bases and the J segment 0 bases; nucleotides outside the gene matches: 6. In germline, CDR1 is MNHNY, CDR2 SVGAGI (reference sequence). Here the CDR3 DNA reads TGTGCCAGCAGAACCGGGACAGGCTACCAAGAGACCCAGTACTTC. It is translated as CASRTGTGYQETQYF.

This clonotype was picked up a small number of times. The J gene is TRBJ2-7, the V gene TRBV20-1; a possible D gene is TRBD2 (5 bases). V was shortened by 3 bases and J by 3 bases, with 15 bases between the two germline ends. The germline V gene encodes CDR1 DFQATT and CDR2 SNEGSKA (reference sequence). The CDR3 length is 14 residues. The CDR3: CSASFRETIYEQYF. The DNA for the CDR3 is TGCAGTGCTAGCTTCCGGGAAACTATCTACGAGCAGTACTTC.

This clonotype was recorded at least ten times. The CDR3 nucleotides are TGTGCCAGCAGCCAAGGGACAGGGGACTATGGCTACACCTTC. Translation gives CASSQGTGDYGYTF. The rearrangement joins TRBV3-1 to TRBJ1-2; 9 bases match TRBD1. The ends lost 1 base at V and 3 bases at J; junction bases unmatched: 0. Germline V gene data show CDR1 as LGHDT and CDR2 as YNNKEL (reference sequence). CDR3 length equals 14 residues.

Concerning this clonotype: This may arise from a read error, as a much more abundant clone is one base away. V is TRBV2 and J is TRBJ2-1, with TRBD2 as a possible D gene (7 bases). V was pared by 11 bases and J by 0 bases, with 20 bases between. CDR1 and CDR2 (germline): SNHLY, FYNNEI. This CDR3 has 16 residues. In DNA, the CDR3 is TGTGCCGGCATGAAGGGGGAGGGTAGCTCCTACAATGAGCAGTTCTTC. Its translation is CAGMKGEGSSYNEQFF.

The chain employs TRBV5-6 and TRBJ2-3, with D hard to call. The CDR3 covers 14 residues. Trimming removed 0 bases at V and 1 base at J, with 6 bases between. Per the germline V gene, CDR1 is SGHDT and CDR2 is YYEEEE. CDR3 in DNA: TGTGCCAGCAGCTTGGGCACGCGCACAGATACGCAGTATTTT. Encoded protein: CASSLGTRTDTQYF. Filled out from reference TRBV5-6 and TRBJ2-3, the complete variable domain reads DAGVTQSPTHLIKTRGQQVTLRCSPKSGHDTVSWYQQALGQGPQFIFQYYEEEERQRGNFPDRFSGHQFPNYSSELNVNALLLGDSALYLCASSLGTRTDTQYFGPGTRLTVL.

Details on this clonotype: Germline is not matched at one junction end, which may reflect a read error. The chain employs TRBV7-2 and TRBJ1-2; the match to TRBD1 covers 12 bases. The CDR3 runs to 16 residues. CDR1 SGHTA and CDR2 FQGNSA come from the germline V gene. DNA for the CDR3: TGTGCTAGCAGCTTAGTCTCGGGACAGGGGGCGAGGGGCTACACCTTC. Amino acid sequence: CASSLVSGQGARGYTF.

As DNA, the CDR3 is TGTGCCAGCAGGCCTGGGACTAGCGGGGGGTACAATGAGCAGTTCTTC. Protein: CASRPGTSGGYNEQFF. The genes are TRBV28 and TRBJ2-1; TRBD2 agrees at 15 bases. Germline V lookup: CDR1 MDHEN, CDR2 SYDVKM. The CDR3 runs to 16 residues. The V gene end was trimmed by 6 bases and the J gene end by 4 bases; junction bases not matched to a gene: 4.

This clonotype has at least ten counts. J is TRBJ1-4 and V is TRBV7-3, with D uncertain. The CDR3 sequence is 10 residues long. Trimming shortened V by 5 bases and J by 5 bases, and 0 bases separated the two germline ends. In germline, CDR1 is SGHTA, CDR2 FQGTGA. The CDR3 coding sequence is TGTGCCAGCAGCAATGAAAAACTGTTTTTT. Translation: CASSNEKLFF.

This chain links TRBV29-1 with TRBJ1-5, with D unclear. This CDR3 comprises 13 residues. The germline gives CDR1 SQVTM, CDR2 ANQGSEA. V shed 6 bases and J shed 0 bases, with 9 bases lying between them. The CDR3 DNA reads as TGCAGCGTCTTCATAGATAGCAATCAGCCCCAGCATTTT. As protein: CSVFIDSNQPQHF.

The genes are TRBV7-2 and TRBJ1-1; possibly TRBD1 for D (5 bases). Trimming left V 1 base short and J 5 bases short, with 11 bases between. The CDR3 length is 14 residues. CDR1 and CDR2 (germline): SGHTA, FQGNSA. The CDR3 nucleotides are TGTGCCAGCAGCTTAGTGGGGGGAGGGACTGAAGCTTTCTTT. It encodes CASSLVGGGTEAFF.

This chain uses TRBV21-1 with TRBJ2-2; the D segment call TRBD1 is taken from the table without a DNA check. TRBV21-1 is a recognized pseudogene. CDR3 length: 14 amino acids. The CDR3 region has the DNA TGTGCCAGCCCGGCGCAGCCGAACACCGGGGAGCTGTTTTTT. Protein: CASPAQPNTGELFF.

V gene TRBV6-6 combines with J gene TRBJ2-7; 7 nucleotides align to TRBD1. Germline CDR1 MNHNY, CDR2 SVGAGI (reference sequence). CDR3 length equals 14 residues. The ends lost 5 bases at V and 0 bases at J; junction bases unmatched: 4. CDR3 coding DNA: TGTGCCAGCAGTACAGGGGACCTCTCCTACGAGCAGTACTTC. This sequence encodes CASSTGDLSYEQYF.

The sample holds a few counts of this clonotype. The gene calls are TRBV7-9 and TRBJ2-4; perhaps TRBD1 as D (5 bases). Germline assignment: CDR1 SEHNR and CDR2 FQNEAQ (reference sequence). V was shortened by 1 base and J by 1 base, with 11 bases between the two germline ends. The CDR3 has 16 residues. CDR3 in amino acids: CASSLGGNVAKNIQYF. In nucleotides, the CDR3 is TGTGCCAGCAGCTTAGGGGGCAACGTTGCCAAAAACATTCAGTACTTC. The whole variable domain, filled in from reference TRBV7-9 and TRBJ2-4, reads DTGVSQNPRHKITKRGQNVTFRCDPISEHNRLYWYRQTLGQGPEFLTYFQNEAQLEKSRLLSDRFSAERPKGSFSTLEIQRTEQGDSAMYLCASSLGGNVAKNIQYFGAGTRLSVL.

CDR3 in amino acids: CASSLPQGGQETQYF. For the CDR3, the DNA is TGTGCCAGCTCACTACCTCAAGGGGGCCAAGAGACCCAGTACTTC. The chain joins TRBV18 to TRBJ2-5, with a possible D match to TRBD1 (6 bases). The CDR3 runs 15 residues. V lost 4 bases and J 1 base, leaving 13 bases between the germline ends. From germline, CDR1 is KGHSH and CDR2 LQKENI.

This clonotype was counted a few times. The chain couples TRBV20-1 to TRBJ1-2; 10 bases line up with TRBD1. V trimming: 5 bases; J trimming: 7 bases; junction bases outside the gene matches: 7. The CDR3 is 13 amino acids. Per the germline V gene, CDR1 is DFQATT and CDR2 is SNEGSKA (reference sequence). The CDR3 DNA sequence: TGCAGTGCTCGTGACAGGGGGCAAACTGGCTACACCTTC. Residues: CSARDRGQTGYTF.

The chain recombines TRBV6-2 or TRBV6-3 with TRBJ2-1; 8 positions agree with TRBD2. V was clipped by 6 bases and J by 5 bases; unmatched bases: 6. The CDR3 sequence is 14 residues long. The V gene's germline CDR1 is MNHEY and CDR2 SVGEGT. The CDR3 DNA follows: TGTGCCAGCAGCTTAGCGGGAAAGAACAATGAGCAGTTCTTC. This gives the protein CASSLAGKNNEQFF.

The rearrangement uses TRBV20-1 and TRBJ2-5, with D unclear. Germline assignment: CDR1 DFQATT and CDR2 SNEGSKA (reference sequence). This CDR3 comprises 13 residues. Trimming took 3 bases from V and 1 from J, leaving 9 bases between them. CDR3 sequence reads: CSASLWGQETQYF. The CDR3 DNA follows: TGCAGTGCTAGCCTTTGGGGCCAAGAGACCCAGTACTTC.

The chain joins TRBV6-1 to TRBJ1-5; D is uncertain. CDR3 length: 14 residues. V lost 4 bases to trimming and J lost 1 base, with 8 bases between them. Per germline, CDR1 MNHNS and CDR2 SASEGT. The CDR3 DNA is TGTGCCAGCAGTGTTCCGCGCAGCAATCAGCCCCAGCATTTT. This translates into CASSVPRSNQPQHF.